This TCR beta chain stems from a study of blood T cell repertoires in COVID-19. Study-wide background: Nucleic acid was either cDNA or gDNA, and it came from T cells, B-cell-depleted T cells, or PBMCs.

Trimming removed 0 bases from V and 7 bases from J, with 22 bases in between. Germline CDR1 SGDLS, CDR2 YYNGEE. The CDR3 is 17 residues long. The protocol was immunoSEQ multiplex PCR, while the TCRdb copy is restricted to in-frame clones and leaves out a portion. The table lists about 220,000 clones, 84% of them singletons. Those enrolled, adults aged roughly 18 to 100 years, came from about two dozen US areas. Donors in Cohort 3 who had recovered were those with two negative PCRs, healthcare professional clearance, or resolution of their symptoms. Sequencing input: PBMCs or T cells enriched from blood (not recorded which). The chain recombines TRBV9 with TRBJ1-2, with D unclear. This sequence originates from a woman aged 35 to 49 who had recovered from COVID-19. The chain's CDR3 is CASSVGGGEGLMSGYTF. As DNA, the CDR3 is TGTGCCAGCAGCGTAGGTGGAGGTGAAGGCCTGATGAGTGGCTACACCTTC.